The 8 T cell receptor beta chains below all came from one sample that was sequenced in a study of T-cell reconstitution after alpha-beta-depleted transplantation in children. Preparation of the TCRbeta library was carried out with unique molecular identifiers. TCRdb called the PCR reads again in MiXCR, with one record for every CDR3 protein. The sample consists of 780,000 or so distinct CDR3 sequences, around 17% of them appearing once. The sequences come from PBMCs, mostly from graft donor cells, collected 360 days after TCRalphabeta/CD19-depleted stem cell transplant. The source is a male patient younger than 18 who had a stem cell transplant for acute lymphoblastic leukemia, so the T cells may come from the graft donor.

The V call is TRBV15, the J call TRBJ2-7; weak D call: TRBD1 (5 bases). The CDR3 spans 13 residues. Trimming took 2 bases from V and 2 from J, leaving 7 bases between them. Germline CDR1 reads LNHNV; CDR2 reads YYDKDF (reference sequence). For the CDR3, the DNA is TGTGCCACCAGCAGAAGGGGCCCCTACGAGCAGTACTTC. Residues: CATSRRGPYEQYF.

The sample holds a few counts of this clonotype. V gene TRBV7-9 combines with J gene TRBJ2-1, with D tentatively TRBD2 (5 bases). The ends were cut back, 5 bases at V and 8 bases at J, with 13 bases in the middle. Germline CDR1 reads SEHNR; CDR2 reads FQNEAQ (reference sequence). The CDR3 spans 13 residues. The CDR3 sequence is CASSPWTGDEQFF. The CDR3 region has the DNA TGTGCCAGCAGCCCATGGACTGGAGATGAGCAGTTCTTC. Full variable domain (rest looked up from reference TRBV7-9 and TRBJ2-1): DTGVSQNPRHKITKRGQNVTFRCDPISEHNRLYWYRQTLGQGPEFLTYFQNEAQLEKSRLLSDRFSAERPKGSFSTLEIQRTEQGDSAMYLCASSPWTGDEQFFGPGTRLTVL.

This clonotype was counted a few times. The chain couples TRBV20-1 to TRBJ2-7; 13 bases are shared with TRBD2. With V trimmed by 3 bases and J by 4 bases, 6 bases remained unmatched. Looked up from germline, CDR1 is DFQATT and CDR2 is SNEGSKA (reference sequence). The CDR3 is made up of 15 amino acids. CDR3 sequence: CSASAGLAGNYEQYF. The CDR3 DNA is TGCAGTGCTAGTGCGGGACTAGCGGGAAATTACGAGCAGTACTTC.

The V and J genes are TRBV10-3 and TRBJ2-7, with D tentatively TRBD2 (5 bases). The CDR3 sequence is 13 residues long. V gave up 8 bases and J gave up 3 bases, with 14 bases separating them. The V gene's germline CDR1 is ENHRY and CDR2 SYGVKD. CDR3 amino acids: CAIGERTHYEQYF. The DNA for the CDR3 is TGTGCCATCGGCGAACGGACTCACTACGAGCAGTACTTC.

The CDR3 nucleotides are TGCGCCAGCAGCCCGGCTCTGGGAACCTCGGGACTAGCGGGCCTACAGTACTTC. It is translated as CASSPALGTSGLAGLQYF. The J gene is TRBJ2-4, the V gene TRBV5-1; 12 nucleotides align to TRBD2. This CDR3 has 18 residues. The germline V gene has CDR1 SGHRS and CDR2 YFSETQ. Trimming took 4 bases from V and 13 from J; bases not matched to a gene: 21.

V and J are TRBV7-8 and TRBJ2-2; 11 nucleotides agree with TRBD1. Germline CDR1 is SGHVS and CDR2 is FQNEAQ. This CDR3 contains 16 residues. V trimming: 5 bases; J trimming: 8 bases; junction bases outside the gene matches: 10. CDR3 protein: CASSITGTGGVGELFF. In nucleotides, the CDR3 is TGTGCCAGCAGCATAACCGGGACAGGGGGGGTAGGGGAGCTGTTTTTT. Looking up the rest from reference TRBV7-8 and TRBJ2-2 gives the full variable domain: GAGVSQSPRYKVAKRGQDVALRCDPISGHVSLFWYQQALGQGPEFLTYFQNEAQLDKSGLPSDRFFAERPEGSVSTLKIQRTQQEDSAVYLCASSITGTGGVGELFFGEGSRLTVL.

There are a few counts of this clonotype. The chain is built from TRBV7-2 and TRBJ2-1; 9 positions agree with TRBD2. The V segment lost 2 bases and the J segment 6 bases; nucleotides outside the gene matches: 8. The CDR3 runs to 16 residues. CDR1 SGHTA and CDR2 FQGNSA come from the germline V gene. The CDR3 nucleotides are TGTGCCAGCAGCTTATTCGGTGCGGGAGGGTTCAATGAGCAGTTCTTC. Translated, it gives CASSLFGAGGFNEQFF.

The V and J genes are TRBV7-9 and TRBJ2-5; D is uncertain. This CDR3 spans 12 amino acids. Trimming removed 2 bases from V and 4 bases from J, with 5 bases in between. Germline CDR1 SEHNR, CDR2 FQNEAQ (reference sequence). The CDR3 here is CASSLNAETQYF. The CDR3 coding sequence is TGTGCCAGCAGCTTAAACGCAGAGACCCAGTACTTC.